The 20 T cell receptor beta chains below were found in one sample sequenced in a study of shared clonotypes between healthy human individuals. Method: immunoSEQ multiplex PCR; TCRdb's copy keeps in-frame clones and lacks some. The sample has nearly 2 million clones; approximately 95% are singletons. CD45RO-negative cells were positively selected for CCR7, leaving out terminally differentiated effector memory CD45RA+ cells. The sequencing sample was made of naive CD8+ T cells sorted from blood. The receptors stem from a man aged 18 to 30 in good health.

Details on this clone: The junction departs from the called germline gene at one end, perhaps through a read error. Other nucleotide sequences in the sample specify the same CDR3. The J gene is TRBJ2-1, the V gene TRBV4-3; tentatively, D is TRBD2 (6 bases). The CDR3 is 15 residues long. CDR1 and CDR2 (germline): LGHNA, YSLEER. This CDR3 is CASSQDRDSYNEQFF. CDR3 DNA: TGCGCCAGCAGTCAAGATCGGGACTCGTACAATGAGCAGTTCTTC.

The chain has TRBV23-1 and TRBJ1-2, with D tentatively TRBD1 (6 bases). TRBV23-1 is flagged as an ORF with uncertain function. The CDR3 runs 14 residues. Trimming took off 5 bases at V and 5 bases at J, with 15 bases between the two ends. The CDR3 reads CASSRQDGAYGYTF. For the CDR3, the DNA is TGCGCCAGCAGTAGACAGGACGGGGCTTATGGCTACACCTTC.

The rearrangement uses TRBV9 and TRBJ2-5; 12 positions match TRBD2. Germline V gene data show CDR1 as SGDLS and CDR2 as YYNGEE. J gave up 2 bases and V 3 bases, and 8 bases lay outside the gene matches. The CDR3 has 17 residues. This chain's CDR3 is CASSDPTSGSAQETQYF. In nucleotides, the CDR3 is TGTGCCAGCAGCGACCCGACTAGCGGGAGTGCGCAAGAGACCCAGTACTTC. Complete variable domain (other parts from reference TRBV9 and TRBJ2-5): DSGVTQTPKHLITATGQRVTLRCSPRSGDLSVYWYQQSLDQGLQFLIQYYNGEERAKGNILERFSAQQFPDLHSELNLSSLELGDSALYFCASSDPTSGSAQETQYFGPGTRLLVL.

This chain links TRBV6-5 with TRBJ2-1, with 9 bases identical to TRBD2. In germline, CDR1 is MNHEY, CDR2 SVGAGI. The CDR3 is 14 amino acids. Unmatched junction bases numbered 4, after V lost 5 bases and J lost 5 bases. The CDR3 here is CASSSGGPDNEQFF. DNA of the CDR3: TGTGCCAGCAGTAGCGGGGGGCCCGACAATGAGCAGTTCTTC.

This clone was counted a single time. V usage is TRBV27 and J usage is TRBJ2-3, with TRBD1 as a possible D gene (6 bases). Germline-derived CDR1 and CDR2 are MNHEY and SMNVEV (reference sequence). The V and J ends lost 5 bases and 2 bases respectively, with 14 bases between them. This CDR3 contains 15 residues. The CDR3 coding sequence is TGTGCCAGCAGTCCGACAGGTTCTCTCACAGATACGCAGTATTTT. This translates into CASSPTGSLTDTQYF.

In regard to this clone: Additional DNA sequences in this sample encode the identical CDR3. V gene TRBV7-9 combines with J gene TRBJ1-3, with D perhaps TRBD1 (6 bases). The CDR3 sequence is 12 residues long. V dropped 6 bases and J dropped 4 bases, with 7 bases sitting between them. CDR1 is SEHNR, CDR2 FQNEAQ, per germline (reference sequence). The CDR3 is CASRRGGNTIYF. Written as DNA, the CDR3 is TGTGCCAGCAGAAGGGGGGGAAACACCATATATTTT.

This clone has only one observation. This CDR3 is CASSVPLAGGNTGELFF. The CDR3 DNA is TGTGCCAGCAGCGTCCCCTTAGCGGGGGGGAACACCGGGGAGCTGTTTTTT. The chain couples TRBV9 to TRBJ2-2, with TRBD2 matching over 10 bases. This CDR3 contains 17 residues. Looked up from germline, CDR1 is SGDLS and CDR2 is YYNGEE. V dropped 2 bases and J dropped 1; count of bases not matched to a gene: 5. Variable domain in full (rest from reference TRBV9 and TRBJ2-2): DSGVTQTPKHLITATGQRVTLRCSPRSGDLSVYWYQQSLDQGLQFLIQYYNGEERAKGNILERFSAQQFPDLHSELNLSSLELGDSALYFCASSVPLAGGNTGELFFGEGSRLTVL.

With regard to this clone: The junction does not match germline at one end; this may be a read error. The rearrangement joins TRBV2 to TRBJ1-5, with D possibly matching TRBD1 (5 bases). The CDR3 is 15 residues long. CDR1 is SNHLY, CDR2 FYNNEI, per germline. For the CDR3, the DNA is TGTGCCAGCAGTGAAGAGTTGTGGGGCAACCAGCCCCAGCATTTT. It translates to CASSEELWGNQPQHF.

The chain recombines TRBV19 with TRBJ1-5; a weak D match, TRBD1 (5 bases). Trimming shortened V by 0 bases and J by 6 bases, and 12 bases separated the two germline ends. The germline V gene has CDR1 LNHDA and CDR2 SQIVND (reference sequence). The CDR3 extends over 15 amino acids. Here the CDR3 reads CASSIDREGAQPQHF. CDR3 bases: TGTGCCAGTAGTATAGACAGGGAAGGGGCTCAGCCCCAGCATTTT.

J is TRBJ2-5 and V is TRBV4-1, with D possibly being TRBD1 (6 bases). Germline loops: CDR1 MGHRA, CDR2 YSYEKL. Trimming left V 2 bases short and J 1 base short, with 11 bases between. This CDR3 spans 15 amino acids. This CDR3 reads CASSQRQEIQETQYF. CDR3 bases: TGCGCCAGCAGCCAACGACAGGAGATCCAAGAGACCCAGTACTTC.

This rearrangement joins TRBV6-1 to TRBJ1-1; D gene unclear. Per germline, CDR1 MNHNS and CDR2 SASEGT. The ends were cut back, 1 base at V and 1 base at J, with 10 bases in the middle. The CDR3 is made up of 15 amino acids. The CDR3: CASSEVRIENTEAFF. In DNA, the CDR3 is TGTGCCAGCAGTGAAGTTAGGATAGAGAACACTGAAGCTTTCTTT.

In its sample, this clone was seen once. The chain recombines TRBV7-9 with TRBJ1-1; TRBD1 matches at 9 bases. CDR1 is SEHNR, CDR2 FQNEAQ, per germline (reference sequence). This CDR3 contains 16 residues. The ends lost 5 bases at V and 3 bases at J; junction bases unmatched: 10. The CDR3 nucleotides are TGTGCCAGCAGCGGGGACAGGGCCAAAGTGGACACTGAAGCTTTCTTT. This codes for CASSGDRAKVDTEAFF.

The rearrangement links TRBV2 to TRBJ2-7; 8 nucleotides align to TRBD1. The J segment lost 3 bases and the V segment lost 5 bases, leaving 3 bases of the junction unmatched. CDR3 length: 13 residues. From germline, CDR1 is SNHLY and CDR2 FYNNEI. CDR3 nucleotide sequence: TGTGCCAGCAGTACGGGACAGGTCTACGAGCAGTACTTC. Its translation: CASSTGQVYEQYF.

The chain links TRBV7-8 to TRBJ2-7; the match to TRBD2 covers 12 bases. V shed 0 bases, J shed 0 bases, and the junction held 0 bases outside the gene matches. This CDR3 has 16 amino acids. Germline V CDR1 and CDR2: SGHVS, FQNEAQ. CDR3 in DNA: TGTGCCAGCAGCTTAGCGACTAGCGGGAGCTCCTACGAGCAGTACTTC. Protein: CASSLATSGSSYEQYF.

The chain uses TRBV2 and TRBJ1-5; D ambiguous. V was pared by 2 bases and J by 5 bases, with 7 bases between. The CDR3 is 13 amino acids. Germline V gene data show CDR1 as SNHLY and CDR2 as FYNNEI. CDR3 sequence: CASSERFYQPQHF. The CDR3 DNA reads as TGTGCCAGCAGTGAAAGGTTTTATCAGCCCCAGCATTTT.

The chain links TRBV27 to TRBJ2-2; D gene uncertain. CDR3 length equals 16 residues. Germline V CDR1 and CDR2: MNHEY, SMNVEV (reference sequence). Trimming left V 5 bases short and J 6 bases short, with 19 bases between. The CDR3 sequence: CASSHQWEIISGELFF. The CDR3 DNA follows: TGTGCCAGCAGTCACCAGTGGGAAATTATTTCCGGGGAGCTGTTTTTT.

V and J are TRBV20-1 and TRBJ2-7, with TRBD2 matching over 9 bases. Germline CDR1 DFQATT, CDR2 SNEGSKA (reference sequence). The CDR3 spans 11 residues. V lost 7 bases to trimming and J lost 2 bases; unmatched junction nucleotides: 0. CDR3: CSGTSAYEQYF. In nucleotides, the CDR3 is TGCAGTGGGACTAGCGCCTACGAGCAGTACTTC.

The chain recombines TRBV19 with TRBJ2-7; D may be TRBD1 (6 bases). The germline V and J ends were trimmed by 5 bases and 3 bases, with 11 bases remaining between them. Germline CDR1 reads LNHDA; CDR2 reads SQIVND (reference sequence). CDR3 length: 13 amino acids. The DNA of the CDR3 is TGTGCCAGTAGTCTGACAGGAATCTACGAGCAGTACTTC. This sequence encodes CASSLTGIYEQYF.

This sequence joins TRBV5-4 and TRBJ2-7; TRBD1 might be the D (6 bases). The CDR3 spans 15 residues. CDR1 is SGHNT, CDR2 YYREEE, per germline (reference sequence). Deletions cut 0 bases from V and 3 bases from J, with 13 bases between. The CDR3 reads CASSLGQGSNYEQYF. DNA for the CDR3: TGTGCCAGCAGCTTGGGTCAGGGGTCAAACTACGAGCAGTACTTC.

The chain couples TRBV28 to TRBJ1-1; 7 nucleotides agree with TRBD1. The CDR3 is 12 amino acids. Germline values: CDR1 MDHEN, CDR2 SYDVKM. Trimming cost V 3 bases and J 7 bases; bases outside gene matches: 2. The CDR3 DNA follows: TGTGCCAGCAGTTTCAGGGGGGATGAAGCTTTCTTT. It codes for CASSFRGDEAFF.